Below are 11 T cell receptor beta chains sequenced from a single sample in a study of radiotherapy plus CTLA-4 blockade in lung cancer. Some clones are missing from TCRdb's copy, which holds only in-frame ones; the method was immunoSEQ multiplex PCR. Of over 50,000 clones in the sample, over 75% were seen once. The material sequenced was peripheral blood, taken from a patient treated with radiotherapy plus ipilimumab. These TCRs come from a human donor with non-small cell lung cancer who had a complete response to radiotherapy plus ipilimumab.

This clone was observed a few times. The CDR3 spells CASSLVGGNTEAFF. DNA of the CDR3: TGTGCCAGCAGCTTAGTCGGGGGGAACACTGAAGCTTTCTTT. The rearrangement joins TRBV11-3 to TRBJ1-1; tentative D call: TRBD1 (5 bases). The CDR3 consists of 14 residues. Germline V CDR1 and CDR2: SGHNT, YENEEA. Trimming took off 1 base at V and 1 base at J, with 7 bases between the two ends.

V gene TRBV7-9 combines with J gene TRBJ1-2, with TRBD1 as a possible D gene (5 bases). Trimming removed 8 bases at V and 8 bases at J, with 21 bases between. This CDR3 has 14 residues. In germline, CDR1 is SEHNR, CDR2 FQNEAQ (reference sequence). CDR3 coding DNA: TGTGCCAGCTCTACTGTGGGCGGGGCTTGGGGCTACACCTTC. Encoded protein: CASSTVGGAWGYTF.

The chain uses TRBV7-8 and TRBJ2-7, with 8 nucleotides matching TRBD2. With 5 bases clipped from V and 3 bases from J, the junction kept 6 bases outside the gene matches. CDR3 length: 14 amino acids. Per the germline V gene, CDR1 is SGHVS and CDR2 is FQNEAQ. CDR3: CASSLGAGGYEQYV. Written as DNA, the CDR3 is TGTGCCAGCAGCCTAGGGGCGGGAGGCTACGAGCAGTACGTC.

V is TRBV5-1 and J is TRBJ2-1, with TRBD2 matching 9 bases. Per the germline V gene, CDR1 is SGHRS and CDR2 is YFSETQ. The CDR3 spans 14 residues. After removal of 4 bases from V and 2 bases from J, the junction contained 1 base not matched to a gene. CDR3 in DNA: TGCGCCAGCAGCGGCGGGGGGGCCTACAATGAGCAGTTCTTC. Protein sequence: CASSGGGAYNEQFF.

This sequence joins TRBV9 and TRBJ2-1, with D unresolved. Deletions cut 0 bases from V and 7 bases from J, with 8 bases between. The CDR3 extends over 13 amino acids. Germline values: CDR1 SGDLS, CDR2 YYNGEE. CDR3 protein: CASSVGAPNEQFF. The DNA for the CDR3 is TGTGCCAGCAGCGTAGGGGCACCGAATGAGCAGTTCTTC.

The V call is TRBV25-1, the J call TRBJ2-2; 9 bases align to TRBD1. The CDR3 spans 18 residues. Germline loops: CDR1 MGHDK, CDR2 SYGVNS. V trimming: 1 base; J trimming: 2 bases; junction bases outside the gene matches: 8. The CDR3 reads CASSESPQGALNTGELFF. The CDR3 DNA reads as TGTGCCAGCAGTGAATCCCCACAGGGGGCGCTTAACACCGGGGAGCTGTTTTTT.

The chain combines TRBV7-2 with TRBJ2-5, with 8 nucleotides matching TRBD1. The trim removed 5 bases at V and 5 bases at J, leaving 4 bases unmatched. The CDR3 is made up of 13 amino acids. CDR1 and CDR2 from the germline V gene are SGHTA and FQGNSA. The CDR3 sequence is CASSTGGWETQYF. CDR3 DNA sequence: TGTGCCAGCAGCACAGGGGGTTGGGAGACCCAGTACTTC.

The chain joins TRBV4-1 to TRBJ2-1, with 9 positions matching TRBD1. V was clipped by 4 bases and J by 3 bases; unmatched bases: 7. The CDR3 is 16 amino acids. Germline values: CDR1 MGHRA, CDR2 YSYEKL. The CDR3 DNA is TGCGCCAGCAGCCCCATAGGGACAGGGCGCTACAATGAGCAGTTCTTC. This sequence encodes CASSPIGTGRYNEQFF.

V gene TRBV6-1 combines with J gene TRBJ1-5; tentatively, D is TRBD1 (5 bases). The CDR3 consists of 14 residues. Per the germline V gene, CDR1 is MNHNS and CDR2 is SASEGT. The V gene lost 8 bases and the J gene lost 3 bases, with 14 bases spanning the gap. CDR3 protein: CASDPGGYNQPQHF. For the CDR3, the DNA is TGTGCCAGCGATCCGGGGGGTTACAATCAGCCCCAGCATTTT.

The genes are TRBV5-1 and TRBJ1-2, with D possibly matching TRBD1 (5 bases). CDR1 is SGHRS and CDR2 is YFSETQ in the germline V gene. The germline V and J ends were trimmed by 0 bases and 5 bases, with 11 bases remaining between them. The CDR3 runs 14 residues. In DNA form, the CDR3 reads TGCGCCAGCAGCTTGGAGCAGGGAAGGTATGGCTACACCTTC. Translation gives CASSLEQGRYGYTF.

V usage is TRBV19 and J usage is TRBJ1-1, with TRBD1 matching 9 bases. The ends lost 4 bases at V and 0 bases at J; junction bases unmatched: 9. The CDR3 is 17 amino acids. Germline V gene lookup returns CDR1 LNHDA and CDR2 SQIVND (reference sequence). The CDR3 loop is CASSTTGTGTLNTEAFF. As DNA, the CDR3 is TGTGCCAGTAGTACAACCGGGACAGGGACTTTGAACACTGAAGCTTTCTTT.